These 27 T cell receptor beta chains originate from one sample sequenced in a study of cytomegalovirus exposure and HLA in healthy donors. The PCR used 60 Vbeta and 13 Jbeta primers. Sequencing was performed with immunoSEQ multiplex PCR; in TCRdb, only in-frame clones are kept and a portion is missing. This sample has roughly 200,000 clones, with more than 65% found just once. The sequenced sample was PBMCs. All receptors come from a man younger than 35 in good health and CMV-seronegative.

The V call is TRBV10-3, the J call TRBJ1-5; possible D gene TRBD1, 5 bases. V lost 7 bases to trimming and J lost 2 bases, with 6 bases between them. Germline V gene data show CDR1 as ENHRY and CDR2 as SYGVKD. There are 12 residues in the CDR3. CDR3 in amino acids: CAIKQGNQPQHF. The CDR3, as DNA: TGTGCCATCAAACAGGGCAATCAGCCCCAGCATTTT.

In its sample, this clone was seen a few times. Written as DNA, the CDR3 is TGTGCCAGCGGACAGGGGAGTACTGAAAAACTGTTTTTT. Encoded protein: CASGQGSTEKLFF. V is TRBV25-1 and J is TRBJ1-4; 9 bases align to TRBD1. The germline CDR1 and CDR2 sequences are MGHDK and SYGVNS. V lost 8 bases, J lost 7 bases, and 5 bases stayed unmatched. The CDR3 consists of 13 residues. Supplemented by reference TRBV25-1 and TRBJ1-4, the full variable domain reads EADIYQTPRYLVIGTGKKITLECSQTMGHDKMYWYQQDPGMELHLIHYSYGVNSTEKGDLSSESTVSRIRTEHFPLTLESARPSHTSQYLCASGQGSTEKLFFGSGTQLSVL.

The chain combines TRBV7-3 with TRBJ2-2; 8 nucleotides align to TRBD2. The V and J ends lost 0 bases and 6 bases, in that order; junction bases with no gene match: 3. The germline V gene has CDR1 SGHTA and CDR2 FQGTGA. The CDR3 covers 15 residues. The CDR3 protein is CASSLTPGGAGELFF. Written as DNA, the CDR3 is TGTGCCAGCAGCTTAACACCGGGAGGGGCCGGGGAGCTGTTTTTT. Drawing the rest from reference TRBV7-3 and TRBJ2-2, the complete variable domain is GAGVSQTPSNKVTEKGKYVELRCDPISGHTALYWYRQSLGQGPEFLIYFQGTGAADDSGLPNDRFFAVRPEGSVSTLKIQRTERGDSAVYLCASSLTPGGAGELFFGEGSRLTVL.

DNA for the CDR3: TGTGCCAGTAGTGCACAGGGCGCTGGAAACACCATATATTTT. Translated, it gives CASSAQGAGNTIYF. The genes are TRBV19 and TRBJ1-3; D possibly corresponds to TRBD1 (6 bases). CDR3 size: 14 residues. CDR1 is LNHDA, CDR2 SQIVND, per germline (reference sequence). Trimming removed 5 bases from V and 2 bases from J, with 10 bases in between.

The chain carries TRBV27 and TRBJ2-7; TRBD2 matches 9 bases. This CDR3 comprises 13 residues. After removal of 8 bases from V and 2 bases from J, the junction contained 4 bases not matched to a gene. Germline V gives CDR1 MNHEY, CDR2 SMNVEV (reference sequence). DNA for the CDR3: TGTGCCAGCGCGGCGGGAGGGCCCTACGAGCAGTACTTC. The encoded protein is CASAAGGPYEQYF.

This clone was seen a single time. This sequence joins TRBV7-2 and TRBJ2-1, with a tentative D call TRBD2 (6 bases). Germline loops: CDR1 SGHTA, CDR2 FQGNSA. V was cut by 2 bases and J by 5 bases, with 7 bases left in between. CDR3 length: 13 residues. CDR3 residues: CASSLTGDNEQFF. DNA of the CDR3: TGTGCCAGCAGCTTAACGGGAGACAATGAGCAGTTCTTC.

The J gene is TRBJ2-7, the V gene TRBV27; 8 bases fit TRBD1. With 2 bases clipped from V and 6 bases from J, the junction kept 9 bases outside the gene matches. The CDR3 has 15 amino acids. Germline V gene lookup returns CDR1 MNHEY and CDR2 SMNVEV (reference sequence). The CDR3 DNA is TGTGCCAGCAGTTTAGTTCCGGACAGGGTGAGCGAGCAGTACTTC. This codes for CASSLVPDRVSEQYF.

CDR3 nucleotide sequence: TGTGCCAGCAGCTTAGTACAGGGTATCTACGAGCAGTACTTC. Translation: CASSLVQGIYEQYF. V gene TRBV7-9 combines with J gene TRBJ2-5; perhaps TRBD1 as D (6 bases). The tail of the sequence fits TRBJ2-7 better, so the J call may be wrong. The CDR3 has 14 amino acids. Germline CDR1 reads SEHNR; CDR2 reads FQNEAQ (reference sequence).

CDR3 region: CAISESRGQGAGETQYF. DNA of the CDR3: TGTGCCATCAGTGAGTCTCGGGGACAGGGGGCGGGAGAGACCCAGTACTTC. The V and J genes are TRBV10-3 and TRBJ2-5; TRBD1 matches at 12 bases. The CDR3 consists of 17 residues. Germline V gene sequence: CDR1 ENHRY, CDR2 SYGVKD. V trimming: 0 bases; J trimming: 4 bases; junction bases outside the gene matches: 6.

This rearrangement joins TRBV4-1 to TRBJ2-1, with a tentative D call TRBD2 (6 bases). V gave up 3 bases and J gave up 5 bases, with 20 bases separating them. This CDR3 is built from 17 residues. Germline V CDR1 and CDR2: MGHRA, YSYEKL. CDR3 bases: TGCGCCAGCAGCCAGAAACGGGGGATTAAAAGTGACAATGAGCAGTTCTTC. Protein: CASSQKRGIKSDNEQFF.

This sequence joins TRBV27 and TRBJ1-2, with unresolved D. Trimming shortened V by 6 bases and J by 4 bases, and 15 bases separated the two germline ends. The CDR3 has 14 amino acids. The germline gives CDR1 MNHEY, CDR2 SMNVEV (reference sequence). The CDR3 bases are TGTGCCAGCAGCACCCTCAACACCGTCTATGGCTACACCTTC. The encoded protein is CASSTLNTVYGYTF.

The J gene is TRBJ1-2, the V gene TRBV19, with D tentatively TRBD1 (5 bases). Trimming pared 5 bases from V and 4 bases from J, leaving 8 bases between. The CDR3 contains 12 residues. Per the germline V gene, CDR1 is LNHDA and CDR2 is SQIVND (reference sequence). CDR3 amino acids: CASSFDSYGYTF. The CDR3 nucleotides are TGTGCCAGTAGTTTCGACAGCTATGGCTACACCTTC.

CDR3 nucleotides: TGTGCCAGCAGTTTACCACAGGGGGTTTACGAGCAGTACTTC. Residues: CASSLPQGVYEQYF. The V call is TRBV28, the J call TRBJ2-7; 8 bases align to TRBD1. Germline loops: CDR1 MDHEN, CDR2 SYDVKM. Trimming cost V 2 bases and J 4 bases; bases outside gene matches: 4. The CDR3 has 14 amino acids.

This chain links TRBV7-9 with TRBJ1-5, with a weak D call TRBD1 (6 bases). Per the germline V gene, CDR1 is SEHNR and CDR2 is FQNEAQ (reference sequence). The CDR3 is 14 amino acids. V gave up 5 bases and J gave up 7 bases, with 15 bases separating them. CDR3 DNA: TGTGCCAGCAGCCTCGGACAGTTTGGCCAGCCCCAGCATTTT. Its protein is CASSLGQFGQPQHF.

This clone has only one observation. The V and J genes are TRBV30 and TRBJ2-1; D is possibly TRBD2 (5 bases). The CDR3 runs 17 residues. In germline, CDR1 is GTSNPN, CDR2 SVGIG (reference sequence). Deletions cut 1 base from V and 2 bases from J, with 18 bases between. The chain's CDR3 is CAWSASWTSTAYNEQFF. The CDR3 DNA reads as TGTGCCTGGAGTGCCTCTTGGACTTCCACGGCCTACAATGAGCAGTTCTTC.

Written as DNA, the CDR3 is TGCGCCAGCAGTGAAGGCGGGTGGGCCTACAATGAGCAGTTCTTC. Protein product: CASSEGGWAYNEQFF. V gene TRBV10-2 combines with J gene TRBJ2-1; possible D gene TRBD2, 5 bases. The CDR3 is 15 amino acids. The germline V and J ends were trimmed by 3 bases and 2 bases, with 11 bases remaining between them. Germline assignment: CDR1 WSHSY and CDR2 SAAADI.

The chain recombines TRBV30 with TRBJ1-1, with 7 bases identical to TRBD1. Germline V CDR1 and CDR2: GTSNPN, SVGIG (reference sequence). The CDR3 extends over 12 amino acids. V was clipped by 3 bases and J by 7 bases; unmatched bases: 5. CDR3 residues: CAWSIGGGEAFF. The CDR3 nucleotides are TGTGCCTGGAGCATAGGGGGCGGTGAAGCTTTCTTT.

This clone has a handful of counts. This chain joins TRBV7-2 and TRBJ2-7, with D tentatively TRBD2 (7 bases). The V and J ends lost 8 bases and 3 bases respectively, with 17 bases between them. Germline values: CDR1 SGHTA, CDR2 FQGNSA. The length of the CDR3 is 14 residues. CDR3 region: CASGKGGGLYEQYF. CDR3 nucleotides: TGTGCCAGCGGAAAGGGGGGAGGGCTCTACGAGCAGTACTTC.

The chain combines TRBV5-6 with TRBJ2-7; tentatively, D is TRBD1 (5 bases). The germline gives CDR1 SGHDT, CDR2 YYEEEE. The CDR3 runs 12 residues. V gave up 6 bases and J gave up 12 bases, with 19 bases separating them. The CDR3 protein is CASTFSGGRAYF. The DNA for the CDR3 is TGTGCCAGCACCTTCTCTGGCGGCAGGGCGTACTTC.

Only a few counts were recorded for this clone. This sequence joins TRBV9 and TRBJ2-3, with D unclear. The germline CDR1 and CDR2 sequences are SGDLS and YYNGEE. The ends were cut back, 5 bases at V and 4 bases at J, with 8 bases in the middle. The CDR3 extends over 12 amino acids. The CDR3 protein is CASSTESDTQYF. The CDR3, as DNA: TGTGCCAGCAGTACGGAGTCAGATACGCAGTATTTT.

The rearrangement uses TRBV30 and TRBJ2-6; 11 positions agree with TRBD1. The CDR3 extends over 17 amino acids. Trimming at V came to 3 bases and at J to 3 bases, leaving 7 bases not matched to a gene. Germline V gene data show CDR1 as GTSNPN and CDR2 as SVGIG (reference sequence). DNA for the CDR3: TGTGCCTGGAGGTTTGGACAGGGGGCGTATGGGGCCAACGTCCTGACTTTC. It specifies CAWRFGQGAYGANVLTF.

This clone was observed a handful of times. The chain is built from TRBV25-1 and TRBJ2-7; D remains unclear. CDR3 length: 13 amino acids. V was trimmed by 6 bases and J by 5 bases, leaving 14 bases between them. CDR1 MGHDK and CDR2 SYGVNS come from the germline V gene. This chain's CDR3 is CASRSSPPHEQYF. CDR3 in DNA: TGTGCCAGCAGGTCCTCCCCCCCCCACGAGCAGTACTTC.

The chain combines TRBV27 with TRBJ2-2; perhaps TRBD2 as D (5 bases). V lost 4 bases and J lost 0, with 18 bases in between. CDR1 MNHEY and CDR2 SMNVEV come from the germline V gene (reference sequence). CDR3 length: 18 residues. The CDR3 protein is CASSSGLDLTSNTGELFF. The CDR3 DNA is TGTGCCAGCAGTTCTGGACTCGACCTTACATCGAACACCGGGGAGCTGTTTTTT.

This chain uses TRBV10-1 with TRBJ2-7; 8 bases agree with TRBD1. The CDR3 loop spans 14 amino acids. V shed 7 bases, J shed 5 bases, and the junction held 10 bases outside the gene matches. Germline lookup yields CDR1 WNHNN and CDR2 SYGVQD (reference sequence). This CDR3 is CASMDRAEIHEQYF. Written as DNA, the CDR3 is TGCGCCAGCATGGACAGGGCAGAGATCCACGAGCAGTACTTC.

V gene TRBV2 combines with J gene TRBJ2-7; 11 positions agree with TRBD2. The CDR3 has 15 amino acids. Germline-derived CDR1 and CDR2 are SNHLY and FYNNEI. J was trimmed by 7 bases and V by 7 bases; bases with no gene match: 12. In DNA form, the CDR3 reads TGTGCCAGCACTGTAGCGGGAGGGTCGAGGAGGGAGCAGTACTTC. As protein: CASTVAGGSRREQYF. The whole variable domain, filled in from reference TRBV2 and TRBJ2-7, reads EPEVTQTPSHQVTQMGQEVILRCVPISNHLYFYWYRQILGQKVEFLVSFYNNEISEKSEIFDDQFSVERPDGSNFTLKIRSTKLEDSAMYFCASTVAGGSRREQYFGPGTRLTVT.

The V and J genes are TRBV2 and TRBJ2-1, with a possible D match to TRBD1 (5 bases). Germline lookup yields CDR1 SNHLY and CDR2 FYNNEI. V gave up 7 bases and J gave up 4 bases, with 8 bases separating them. The CDR3 length is 12 residues. The CDR3 region has the DNA TGTGCCAGCATGAAGGGGTACAATGAGCAGTTCTTC. This codes for CASMKGYNEQFF. Supplemented by reference TRBV2 and TRBJ2-1, the full variable domain reads EPEVTQTPSHQVTQMGQEVILRCVPISNHLYFYWYRQILGQKVEFLVSFYNNEISEKSEIFDDQFSVERPDGSNFTLKIRSTKLEDSAMYFCASMKGYNEQFFGPGTRLTVL.

The rearrangement uses TRBV7-9 and TRBJ2-3, with TRBD2 matching over 13 bases. The CDR3 totals 16 residues. The V gene's germline CDR1 is SEHNR and CDR2 FQNEAQ (reference sequence). V lost 5 bases to trimming and J lost 8 bases; unmatched junction nucleotides: 10. In DNA, the CDR3 is TGTGCCAGCAGCCCTGAACTAGCGGGAGGGCCTGGTACGCAGTATTTT. As protein: CASSPELAGGPGTQYF.